A selection of T cell receptor beta chains follows, all from one sample in a study of T-cell reconstitution after alpha-beta-depleted transplantation in children. TCRdb reanalysed the PCR reads using MiXCR and keeps one entry per CDR3 protein. The top ten clones hold approximately 1% of a sample with about 640,000 distinct CDR3 sequences, about 15% of them seen once. The source material was PBMCs from the stem cell graft donor, sampled from the stem cell graft. The receptors come from a human donor who donated a stem cell graft to a child with acute myeloid leukemia. Both conserved end residues are trimmed from each CDR3. Each record gives: J gene, V gene, CDR3 length, CDR3 protein.

j_call: TRBJ1-5
v_call: TRBV20-1
cdr3_length: 11
cdr3_aa: SARGQGDQPQH

j_call: TRBJ1-1
v_call: TRBV7-9
cdr3_length: 12
cdr3_aa: ASSLGGLVPEAF

j_call: TRBJ2-5
v_call: TRBV12-3/TRBV12-4
cdr3_length: 13
cdr3_aa: ASTDRERVKETQY

j_call: TRBJ1-2
v_call: TRBV4-1
cdr3_length: 14
cdr3_aa: ASSQDWRLALYGYT

j_call: TRBJ2-7
v_call: TRBV11-2
cdr3_length: 15
cdr3_aa: ASSLDLPGPPPYEQY

j_call: TRBJ1-6
v_call: TRBV15
cdr3_length: 14
cdr3_aa: ATSRGRESYNSPLH

j_call: TRBJ1-1
v_call: TRBV20-1
cdr3_length: 12
cdr3_aa: SARSQGAHTEAF

j_call: TRBJ2-1
v_call: TRBV12-3/TRBV12-4
cdr3_length: 13
cdr3_aa: ASSFALADTNEQF

j_call: TRBJ1-6
v_call: TRBV12-3/TRBV12-4
cdr3_length: 10
cdr3_aa: ASSRRDSPLH

j_call: TRBJ1-2
v_call: TRBV7-9
cdr3_length: 11
cdr3_aa: ASSAGVPGDYT

j_call: TRBJ2-6
v_call: TRBV7-3
cdr3_length: 12
cdr3_aa: ASSSNSGANVLT

j_call: TRBJ2-5
v_call: TRBV6-2/TRBV6-3
cdr3_length: 9
cdr3_aa: ASTQGGAQY

j_call: TRBJ2-7
v_call: TRBV20-1
cdr3_length: 11
cdr3_aa: SARGRKTYEQY

j_call: TRBJ2-7
v_call: TRBV12-3/TRBV12-4
cdr3_length: 14
cdr3_aa: ASSSIERDLSYEQY

j_call: TRBJ1-6
v_call: TRBV12-3/TRBV12-4
cdr3_length: 12
cdr3_aa: ASTHGGVNSPLH

j_call: TRBJ2-4
v_call: TRBV29-1
cdr3_length: 11
cdr3_aa: SGLGGIGNIQY

j_call: TRBJ1-1
v_call: TRBV10-3
cdr3_length: 12
cdr3_aa: AISELGQGTEAF

j_call: TRBJ2-2
v_call: TRBV12-3/TRBV12-4
cdr3_length: 13
cdr3_aa: ASTRTSGVTGELF

j_call: TRBJ2-1
v_call: TRBV5-1
cdr3_length: 18
cdr3_aa: ASSLPGTSGGPSSYNEQF

j_call: TRBJ1-5
v_call: TRBV28
cdr3_length: 13
cdr3_aa: ASSSIQGEDQPQH

j_call: TRBJ1-3
v_call: TRBV5-8
cdr3_length: 10
cdr3_aa: ASSLLLNTIY

j_call: TRBJ1-1
v_call: TRBV9
cdr3_length: 11
cdr3_aa: ASSVVMNTEAF

j_call: TRBJ1-1
v_call: TRBV12-3/TRBV12-4
cdr3_length: 11
cdr3_aa: ASSFYLNTEAF

j_call: TRBJ2-2
v_call: TRBV18
cdr3_length: 15
cdr3_aa: ASSPNRNAMGTGELF

j_call: TRBJ2-2
v_call: TRBV27
cdr3_length: 12
cdr3_aa: ASSSQGNTGELF

j_call: TRBJ2-3
v_call: TRBV12-3/TRBV12-4
cdr3_length: 13
cdr3_aa: ASSWENVGTDTQY

j_call: TRBJ1-4
v_call: TRBV10-3
cdr3_length: 12
cdr3_aa: ATSRDRPNEKLF

j_call: TRBJ1-2
v_call: TRBV20-1
cdr3_length: 10
cdr3_aa: SARPDSYGYT

j_call: TRBJ2-3
v_call: TRBV24-1
cdr3_length: 14
cdr3_aa: ATSDPRTRPTDTQY

j_call: TRBJ2-7
v_call: TRBV5-1
cdr3_length: 9
cdr3_aa: ASSSYEEQY

j_call: TRBJ1-1
v_call: TRBV7-9
cdr3_length: 10
cdr3_aa: ASGEPGQQAF

j_call: TRBJ1-2
v_call: TRBV20-1
cdr3_length: 13
cdr3_aa: SARDAAASPYGYT

j_call: TRBJ1-2
v_call: TRBV6-5
cdr3_length: 14
cdr3_aa: ASSSTWTGPNYGYT

j_call: TRBJ2-3
v_call: TRBV5-5
cdr3_length: 14
cdr3_aa: ASSLGLAGSTGTQY